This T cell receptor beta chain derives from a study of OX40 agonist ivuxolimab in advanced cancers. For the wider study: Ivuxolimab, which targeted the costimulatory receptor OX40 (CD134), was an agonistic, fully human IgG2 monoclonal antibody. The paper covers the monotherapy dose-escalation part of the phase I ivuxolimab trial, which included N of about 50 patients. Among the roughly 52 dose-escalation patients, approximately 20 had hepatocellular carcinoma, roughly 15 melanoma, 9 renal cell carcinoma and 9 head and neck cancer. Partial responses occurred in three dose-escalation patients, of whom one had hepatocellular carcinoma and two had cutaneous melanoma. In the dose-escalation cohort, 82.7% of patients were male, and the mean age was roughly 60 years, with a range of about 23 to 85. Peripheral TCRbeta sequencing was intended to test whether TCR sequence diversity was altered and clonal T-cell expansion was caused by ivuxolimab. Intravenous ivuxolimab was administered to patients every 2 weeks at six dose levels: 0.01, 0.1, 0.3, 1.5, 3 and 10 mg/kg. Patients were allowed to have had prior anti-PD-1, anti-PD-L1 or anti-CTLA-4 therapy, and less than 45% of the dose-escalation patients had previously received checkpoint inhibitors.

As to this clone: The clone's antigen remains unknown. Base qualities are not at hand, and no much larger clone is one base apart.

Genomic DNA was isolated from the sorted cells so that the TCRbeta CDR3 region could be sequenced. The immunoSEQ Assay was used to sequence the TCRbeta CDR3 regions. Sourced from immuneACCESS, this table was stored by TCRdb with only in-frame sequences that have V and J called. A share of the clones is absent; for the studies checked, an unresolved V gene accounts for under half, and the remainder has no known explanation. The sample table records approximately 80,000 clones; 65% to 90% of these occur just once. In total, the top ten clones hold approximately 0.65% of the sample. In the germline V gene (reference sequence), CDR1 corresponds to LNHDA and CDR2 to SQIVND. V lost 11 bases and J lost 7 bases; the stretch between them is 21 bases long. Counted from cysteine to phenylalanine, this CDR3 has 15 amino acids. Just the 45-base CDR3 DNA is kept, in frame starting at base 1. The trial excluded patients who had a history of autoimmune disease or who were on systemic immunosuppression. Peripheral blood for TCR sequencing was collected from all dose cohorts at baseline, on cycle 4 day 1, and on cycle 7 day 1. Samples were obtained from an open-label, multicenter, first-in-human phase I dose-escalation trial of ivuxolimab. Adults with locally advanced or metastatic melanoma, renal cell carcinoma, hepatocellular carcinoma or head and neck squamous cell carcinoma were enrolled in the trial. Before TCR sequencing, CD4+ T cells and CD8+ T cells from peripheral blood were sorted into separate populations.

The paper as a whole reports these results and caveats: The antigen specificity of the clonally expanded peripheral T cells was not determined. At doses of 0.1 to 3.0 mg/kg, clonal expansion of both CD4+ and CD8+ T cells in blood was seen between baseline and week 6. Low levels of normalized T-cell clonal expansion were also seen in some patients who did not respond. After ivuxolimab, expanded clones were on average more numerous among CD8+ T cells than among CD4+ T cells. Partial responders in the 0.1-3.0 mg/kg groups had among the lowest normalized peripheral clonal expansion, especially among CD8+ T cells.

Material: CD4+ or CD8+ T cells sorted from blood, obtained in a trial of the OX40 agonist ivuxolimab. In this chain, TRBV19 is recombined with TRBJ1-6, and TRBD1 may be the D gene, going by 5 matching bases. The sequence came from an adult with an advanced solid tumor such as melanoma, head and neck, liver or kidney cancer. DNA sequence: TGTGCCTCAGAAGGAGGGGACCGGGTAAATTCACCCCTCCACTTT. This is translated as CASEGGDRVNSPLHF.